Shown below are 18 T cell receptor beta chains from a single sample sequenced in a study of T cell responses to AZD1222 COVID-19 vaccine (dated by TCRdb to about 2021). The library was made by the immunoSEQ multiplex PCR assay. TCRdb took over this immuneACCESS table, retaining in-frame rearrangements with V and J assigned. Such tables are incomplete; in checked studies, under half of the missing clones stem from an unresolved V gene, and the remainder is unexplained. For this sample there are more than 75,000 clones; about nine tenths appear just once. The top ten clonotypes cover roughly 24% of the sample. The time point label, as the study defines it: baseline before first vaccination. Here the sequenced sample was peripheral blood, taken on day 0 of AZD1222 vaccination. All receptors come from an adult in good health.

This clone was counted a single time. The J gene is TRBJ2-1, the V gene TRBV4-3, with 7 bases lining up with TRBD2. V trimming: 0 bases; J trimming: 11 bases; junction bases outside the gene matches: 7. The CDR3 has 14 amino acids. CDR1 is LGHNA, CDR2 YSLEER, per germline. Here the CDR3 DNA reads TGCGCCAGCAGCCAAGATAGGGGCGGGAGCCAGCAGTTCTTC. This gives the protein CASSQDRGGSQQFF.

The rearrangement uses TRBV30 and TRBJ2-7; D call uncertain. Looked up from germline, CDR1 is GTSNPN and CDR2 is SVGIG (reference sequence). Between the trimmed V and J ends, which lost 2 bases and 6 bases, there was a span of 8 bases. There are 11 residues in the CDR3. In DNA, the CDR3 is TGTGCCTGGAGTAGGCAGGTCGAGCAGTACTTC. Its translation is CAWSRQVEQYF.

The J gene is TRBJ2-1, the V gene TRBV28; D not resolved. V was clipped by 6 bases and J by 2 bases, with 14 bases between them. CDR3 length: 15 residues. Germline loops: CDR1 MDHEN, CDR2 SYDVKM. DNA of the CDR3: TGTGCCAGCAGCCCAGGCGGCCCCCCCTACAATGAGCAGTTCTTC. It yields the protein CASSPGGPPYNEQFF.

This chain joins TRBV28 and TRBJ2-7; 11 bases agree with TRBD2. Germline values: CDR1 MDHEN, CDR2 SYDVKM. This CDR3 spans 14 amino acids. V lost 6 bases, J lost 2 bases, and 3 bases stayed unmatched. CDR3 in amino acids: CASSLAGGTYEQYF. The CDR3, as DNA: TGTGCCAGCAGCTTAGCGGGAGGGACCTACGAGCAGTACTTC.

This clone was picked up a small number of times. The chain recombines TRBV28 with TRBJ1-3; D unresolved. V dropped 9 bases and J dropped 4 bases, with 19 bases sitting between them. Germline CDR1 reads MDHEN; CDR2 reads SYDVKM. The CDR3 has 15 amino acids. CDR3 loop: CASSQGRFKGNTIYF. CDR3 nucleotide sequence: TGTGCCAGTTCCCAAGGGAGGTTTAAAGGAAACACCATATATTTT.

The V gene is TRBV28, the J gene TRBJ1-4; possible D gene TRBD1, 6 bases. CDR3 length: 13 residues. V dropped 7 bases and J dropped 7 bases, with 13 bases sitting between them. Looked up from germline, CDR1 is MDHEN and CDR2 is SYDVKM. Here the CDR3 DNA reads TGTGCCAGCACCGTACAGGGACGTGAAAAACTGTTTTTT. Protein product: CASTVQGREKLFF.

This chain's CDR3 is CASSSGSWATNEKLFF. The DNA of the CDR3 is TGTGCCAGCAGTTCGGGATCCTGGGCAACTAATGAAAAACTGTTTTTT. The V and J genes are TRBV6-2 or TRBV6-3 and TRBJ1-4; no definite D call. The CDR3 contains 16 residues. V dropped 4 bases and J dropped 0 bases, with 12 bases sitting between them. Germline-derived CDR1 and CDR2 are MNHEY and SVGEGT.

This chain joins TRBV11-2 and TRBJ1-2, with D unresolved. The CDR3 length is 15 residues. Germline assignment: CDR1 SGHAT and CDR2 FQNNGV. Trimming left V 2 bases short and J 3 bases short, with 13 bases between. CDR3 DNA sequence: TGTGCCAGCAGCTTATTTCCCTCCGCGGACTATGGCTACACCTTC. The encoded protein is CASSLFPSADYGYTF.

The CDR3 nucleotides are TGTGCCAGCAGCCCCTCTGGTGGGCAGTATTTT. Encoded protein: CASSPSGGQYF. This chain links TRBV11-2 with TRBJ2-3; D gene ambiguous. From germline, CDR1 is SGHAT and CDR2 FQNNGV. V was shortened by 5 bases and J by 11 bases, with 11 bases between the two germline ends. This CDR3 is 11 amino acids long.

The genes are TRBV5-6 and TRBJ2-7; D is ambiguous. Germline V gene lookup returns CDR1 SGHDT and CDR2 YYEEEE. V gave up 1 base and J gave up 5 bases, with 16 bases separating them. The CDR3 consists of 15 residues. The CDR3 DNA reads TGTGCCAGCAGCTTGAGTCCACTCACCAAGGACGAGCAGTACTTC. This sequence encodes CASSLSPLTKDEQYF. The entire variable domain, with the rest obtained from reference TRBV5-6 and TRBJ2-7, is as follows: DAGVTQSPTHLIKTRGQQVTLRCSPKSGHDTVSWYQQALGQGPQFIFQYYEEEERQRGNFPDRFSGHQFPNYSSELNVNALLLGDSALYLCASSLSPLTKDEQYFGPGTRLTVT.

The V call is TRBV2, the J call TRBJ1-2; TRBD1 aligns across 10 bases. The germline gives CDR1 SNHLY, CDR2 FYNNEI. The CDR3 runs to 13 residues. Trimming at V came to 7 bases and at J to 6 bases, leaving 5 bases not matched to a gene. CDR3 bases: TGTGCCAGCAATCCGACAGGGGGCGATGGCTACACCTTC. Its protein product is CASNPTGGDGYTF.

The chain has TRBV4-1 and TRBJ1-2; D may be TRBD1 (5 bases). This CDR3 comprises 17 residues. V was cut by 2 bases and J by 0 bases, with 16 bases left in between. The germline CDR1 and CDR2 sequences are MGHRA and YSYEKL. CDR3 in amino acids: CASSQPRGDLANYGYTF. CDR3 in DNA: TGCGCCAGCAGCCAACCACGAGGGGATCTAGCTAACTATGGCTACACCTTC.

This clone showed up just once. The rearrangement links TRBV5-1 to TRBJ1-3; a weak D match, TRBD1 (5 bases). Germline CDR1 reads SGHRS; CDR2 reads YFSETQ. The CDR3 spans 15 residues. Deletions cut 4 bases from V and 4 bases from J, with 15 bases between. The CDR3 region has the DNA TGCGCCAGCAGCCCAGGGCGAGGGGCAGGAAACACCATATATTTT. It translates to CASSPGRGAGNTIYF.

The V call is TRBV11-2, the J call TRBJ2-5; TRBD1 matches 9 bases. After removal of 6 bases from V and 5 bases from J, the junction contained 7 bases not matched to a gene. CDR3 length equals 14 residues. Germline CDR1 SGHAT, CDR2 FQNNGV. DNA of the CDR3: TGTGCCAGCAGTTTGGACAGGGGTCCGGAGACCCAGTACTTC. It specifies CASSLDRGPETQYF.

There are a few counts of this clone. The chain couples TRBV18 to TRBJ2-2; D gene ambiguous. The CDR3 is 11 amino acids. V gave up 1 base and J gave up 7 bases, with 1 base separating them. CDR1 and CDR2 from the germline V gene are KGHSH and LQKENI. The CDR3 protein is CASSPHGELFF. CDR3 nucleotide sequence: TGTGCCAGCTCACCACACGGGGAGCTGTTTTTT.

The chain uses TRBV30 and TRBJ2-7, with 9 bases that match TRBD1. The CDR3 is 13 amino acids. Unmatched junction bases numbered 4, after V lost 1 base and J lost 6 bases. The germline V gene has CDR1 GTSNPN and CDR2 SVGIG (reference sequence). The CDR3 bases are TGTGCCTGGAGTGCGGGACAGGGAGGCGAGCAGTACTTC. It yields the protein CAWSAGQGGEQYF.

The CDR3 DNA is TGTGCCAGCAGCAATCAAGAGACCCAGTACTTC. Its translation: CASSNQETQYF. The chain employs TRBV7-6 and TRBJ2-5; D gene unclear. CDR3 length: 11 residues. With 5 bases removed from V and 2 bases from J, the gap between germline ends came to 3 bases. Germline V gene data show CDR1 as SGHVS and CDR2 as FNYEAQ.

DNA for the CDR3: TGTGCCAGCAGTTTGTGGCGGGTGGATGAAAAACTGTTTTTT. It codes for CASSLWRVDEKLFF. J is TRBJ1-4 and V is TRBV28; no reliable D call. Trimming took 3 bases from V and 6 from J, leaving 11 bases between them. This CDR3 comprises 14 residues. From germline, CDR1 is MDHEN and CDR2 SYDVKM.